The 22 T cell receptor beta chains presented below share a single source sample, sequenced in a study of cytomegalovirus exposure and HLA in healthy donors. Primers for the PCR totalled 60 Vbeta and 13 Jbeta. Here immunoSEQ multiplex PCR was the method, and the copy in TCRdb shows in-frame clones only, minus some. The sample records about 110,000 clones, 75% being singletons. Sample: PBMCs. The receptors here all came from a male donor in good health and CMV-seropositive.

V and J are TRBV19 and TRBJ1-5, with D perhaps matching TRBD1 (5 bases). CDR3 length: 16 residues. Looked up from germline, CDR1 is LNHDA and CDR2 is SQIVND (reference sequence). Trimming took off 6 bases at V and 1 base at J, with 16 bases between the two ends. The DNA for the CDR3 is TGTGCCAGTAGGGCCGGCGGAGGGGTCAGCAATCAGCCCCAGCATTTT. Translating gives CASRAGGGVSNQPQHF.

The chain is built from TRBV6-6 and TRBJ1-2; weak D call: TRBD1 (6 bases). This CDR3 spans 16 amino acids. Trimming pared 6 bases from V and 1 base from J, leaving 18 bases between. The germline V gene encodes CDR1 MNHNY and CDR2 SVGAGI (reference sequence). The CDR3 is CASRQQGQSDNYGYTF. CDR3 in DNA: TGTGCCAGCAGGCAACAGGGCCAGTCGGATAACTATGGCTACACCTTC.

V usage is TRBV27 and J usage is TRBJ2-7; 8 bases align to TRBD1. Germline V lookup: CDR1 MNHEY, CDR2 SMNVEV (reference sequence). Trimming took 5 bases from V and 5 from J; bases not matched to a gene: 14. The CDR3 has 16 residues. The chain's CDR3 is CASSTEGWDRPHEQYF. In DNA, the CDR3 is TGTGCCAGCAGTACCGAGGGGTGGGACAGGCCCCACGAGCAGTACTTC.

This clone was observed once. This chain links TRBV18 with TRBJ1-4; 7 bases agree with TRBD1. The CDR3 runs to 16 residues. Germline V gene sequence: CDR1 KGHSH, CDR2 LQKENI. The V segment lost 3 bases and the J segment 5 bases; nucleotides outside the gene matches: 9. DNA of the CDR3: TGTGCCAGCTCACCCCCGACAGGGACCTACAATGAAAAACTGTTTTTT. Residues: CASSPPTGTYNEKLFF.

The rearrangement links TRBV7-2 to TRBJ2-3; no clear D gene. V was shortened by 7 bases and J by 4 bases, with 18 bases between the two germline ends. CDR1 and CDR2 from the germline V gene are SGHTA and FQGNSA. CDR3 length: 15 residues. In DNA, the CDR3 is TGTGCCAGCAAGGAGAGGTCCCATTGGGCAGATACGCAGTATTTT. Residues: CASKERSHWADTQYF.

The chain joins TRBV7-6 to TRBJ2-7; D call uncertain. V was cut by 2 bases and J by 2 bases, with 16 bases left in between. In germline, CDR1 is SGHVS, CDR2 FNYEAQ. The CDR3 covers 16 residues. Written as DNA, the CDR3 is TGTGCCAGCAGCTTATGGTCCTCCGAGGCGACCTACGAGCAGTACTTC. As protein: CASSLWSSEATYEQYF.

V is TRBV7-2 and J is TRBJ2-5; 10 bases align to TRBD1. Germline-derived CDR1 and CDR2 are SGHTA and FQGNSA. The ends lost 6 bases at V and 4 bases at J; junction bases unmatched: 20. The CDR3 contains 19 residues. This CDR3 reads CASRATWGSGQGLSETQYF. In DNA, the CDR3 is TGTGCCAGCAGGGCAACTTGGGGTTCGGGACAGGGGCTTTCAGAGACCCAGTACTTC.

The chain has TRBV2 and TRBJ1-2; TRBD1 aligns across 7 bases. The CDR3 covers 13 residues. V shed 6 bases, J shed 3 bases, and the junction held 4 bases outside the gene matches. Germline assignment: CDR1 SNHLY and CDR2 FYNNEI. The CDR3 DNA sequence: TGTGCCAGCAGCTCCGGGACAGACTATGGCTACACCTTC. Amino acids: CASSSGTDYGYTF.

This chain joins TRBV14 and TRBJ1-1; a possible D gene is TRBD1 (5 bases). The V and J ends lost 4 bases and 6 bases respectively, with 18 bases between them. The CDR3 covers 15 residues. In germline, CDR1 is SGHDN, CDR2 FVKESK. The CDR3 sequence is CASSPEFAGVPEAFF. The CDR3, as DNA: TGTGCCAGCAGCCCCGAGTTCGCGGGGGTACCTGAAGCTTTCTTT.

In DNA, the CDR3 is TGTGCCAGTAGCTCGCCGGGACTGACACCGTACTTC. Translated: CASSSPGLTPYF. This chain joins TRBV19 and TRBJ2-7; TRBD2 might be the D (6 bases). Trimming took off 6 bases at V and 12 bases at J, with 18 bases between the two ends. Germline CDR1 and CDR2: LNHDA and SQIVND (reference sequence). The CDR3 has 12 residues.

This chain joins TRBV28 and TRBJ2-1; 13 nucleotides line up with TRBD2. Germline trimming cut 4 bases from V and 5 bases from J; bases unmatched to any gene: 5. The germline V gene has CDR1 MDHEN and CDR2 SYDVKM. CDR3 length: 16 amino acids. DNA of the CDR3: TGTGCCAGCAGTTCTTACGGACTAGCGGGAGACAATGAGCAGTTCTTC. It is translated as CASSSYGLAGDNEQFF.

The chain carries TRBV6-5 and TRBJ1-2, with D possibly matching TRBD1 (6 bases). CDR3 length equals 15 residues. The V gene's germline CDR1 is MNHEY and CDR2 SVGAGI. V was shortened by 6 bases and J by 0 bases, with 14 bases between the two germline ends. Written as DNA, the CDR3 is TGTGCCAGCAGCCTGGACAGTAACCCTAACTATGGCTACACCTTC. Residues: CASSLDSNPNYGYTF.

The gene calls are TRBV4-1 and TRBJ2-7, with D perhaps TRBD2 (6 bases). V was cut by 3 bases and J by 4 bases, with 13 bases left in between. This CDR3 is 14 amino acids long. Per the germline V gene, CDR1 is MGHRA and CDR2 is YSYEKL. CDR3 nucleotide sequence: TGCGCCAGCAGCCATGACGGGGAGGAATACGAGCAGTACTTC. This gives the protein CASSHDGEEYEQYF.

The chain is built from TRBV29-1 and TRBJ2-2; D remains ambiguous. The CDR3 covers 11 residues. Trimming took off 7 bases at V and 3 bases at J, with 6 bases between the two ends. Germline CDR1 reads SQVTM; CDR2 reads ANQGSEA. CDR3 coding DNA: TGCAGCGCTCTTGACACCGGGGAGCTGTTTTTT. Translation: CSALDTGELFF.

The gene calls are TRBV5-6 and TRBJ2-7; D is possibly TRBD2 (6 bases). The V end lost 0 bases, the J end lost 3 bases, and 19 bases lay between the germline ends. The CDR3 contains 17 residues. CDR1 is SGHDT, CDR2 YYEEEE, per germline. The CDR3 DNA sequence: TGTGCCAGCAGCTTGGGGGCAGGGAGGCGGGGCTACTACGAGCAGTACTTC. As protein: CASSLGAGRRGYYEQYF.

This clone occurred once. The chain combines TRBV7-6 with TRBJ2-7; 8 positions match TRBD1. The CDR3 sequence is 15 residues long. Germline V lookup: CDR1 SGHVS, CDR2 FNYEAQ. V shed 5 bases and J 1 base; nucleotides not matched to a gene: 7. CDR3 region: CASSPGGTGSYEQYF. CDR3 in DNA: TGTGCCAGCAGCCCAGGAGGGACAGGTTCCTACGAGCAGTACTTC. Together with reference TRBV7-6 and TRBJ2-7, the CDR3 gives the full variable domain: GAGVSQSPRYKVTKRGQDVALRCDPISGHVSLYWYRQALGQGPEFLTYFNYEAQQDKSGLPNDRFSAERPEGSISTLTIQRTEQRDSAMYRCASSPGGTGSYEQYFGPGTRLTVT.

The rearrangement links TRBV6-5 to TRBJ2-5, with 8 bases matching TRBD1. The germline V gene encodes CDR1 MNHEY and CDR2 SVGAGI. Trimming cost V 2 bases and J 5 bases; bases outside gene matches: 10. This CDR3 is 16 amino acids long. CDR3 residues: CASSYLGRGHGETQYF. The CDR3 coding sequence is TGTGCCAGCAGTTACCTGGGCAGGGGGCATGGGGAGACCCAGTACTTC.

The genes are TRBV18 and TRBJ1-6, with D possibly TRBD1 on 5 matching bases. The CDR3 spans 15 residues. CDR1 and CDR2 (germline): KGHSH, LQKENI. V lost 3 bases and J lost 7, with 13 bases in between. This chain's CDR3 is CASSPATAGNSPLHF. The CDR3 DNA follows: TGTGCCAGCTCACCCGCGACAGCGGGGAATTCACCCCTCCACTTT.

The chain links TRBV7-6 to TRBJ2-7; possibly TRBD1 for D (5 bases). The CDR3 consists of 13 residues. Germline lookup yields CDR1 SGHVS and CDR2 FNYEAQ. V shed 5 bases and J shed 4 bases, with 12 bases lying between them. The CDR3: CASSGRQRYEQYF. CDR3 bases: TGTGCCAGCAGCGGACGACAGCGTTACGAGCAGTACTTC.

The CDR3 DNA reads TGCGCCAGCAGCTTGGAAGGACTAGCGGGGGCCTACGAGCAGTACTTC. Protein: CASSLEGLAGAYEQYF. The V and J genes are TRBV5-1 and TRBJ2-7, with 13 bases aligning to TRBD2. CDR3 size: 16 residues. The V segment lost 0 bases and the J segment 2 bases; nucleotides outside the gene matches: 2. Germline loops: CDR1 SGHRS, CDR2 YFSETQ.

The rearrangement links TRBV7-2 to TRBJ2-7; TRBD2 might be the D (5 bases). The germline V gene encodes CDR1 SGHTA and CDR2 FQGNSA. Trimming removed 4 bases at V and 4 bases at J, with 20 bases between. The CDR3 covers 16 residues. DNA of the CDR3: TGTGCCAGCAGCTCCTACGGACTCCAAAGGTCTTACGAGCAGTACTTC. Its protein is CASSSYGLQRSYEQYF.

This clone was recorded a few times. V is TRBV5-1 and J is TRBJ1-1; D is possibly TRBD1 (6 bases). The V gene's germline CDR1 is SGHRS and CDR2 YFSETQ. Between the trimmed V and J ends, which lost 4 bases and 4 bases, there was a span of 20 bases. The CDR3 is 16 residues long. The CDR3 reads CASSPHRVGGSTEAFF. CDR3 nucleotide sequence: TGCGCCAGCAGCCCTCACAGGGTAGGTGGTAGCACTGAAGCTTTCTTT. The variable domain in full, with the rest retrieved from reference TRBV5-1 and TRBJ1-1, is KAGVTQTPRYLIKTRGQQVTLSCSPISGHRSVSWYQQTPGQGLQFLFEYFSETQRNKGNFPGRFSGRQFSNSRSEMNVSTLELGDSALYLCASSPHRVGGSTEAFFGQGTRLTVV.